The clone carrying this TCR beta chain was detected ten times or more. This specimen belongs to a study of T-cell reconstitution after alpha-beta-depleted transplantation in children. Unique molecular identifiers were used in preparing the TCRbeta library. Each CDR3 protein gets one entry after TCRdb re-called the PCR reads with MiXCR. The sample contains 420,000 or so distinct CDR3 sequences, roughly a tenth of which appear only once. J lost 5 bases, V lost 4 bases, and 10 bases had no gene match. The CDR3 loop spans 17 amino acids. The rearrangement links TRBV12-3 or TRBV12-4 to TRBJ2-3; 12 bases line up with TRBD2. The sequence came from a human donor who donated a stem cell graft to a child with acute myeloid leukemia. This sample comprised PBMCs from the stem cell graft donor, obtained from the stem cell graft. The CDR3 sequence: CASSSPSGRAGGDTQYF. The CDR3 bases are TGTGCCAGCAGTTCCCCTAGCGGGAGGGCCGGTGGAGATACGCAGTATTTT.